This T cell receptor (beta chain) was retrieved from a study of STAT3 mutations in large granular lymphocyte leukemia (dated by TCRdb to 2018 to 2020). Study-wide context: In roughly half of the longitudinally sequenced T-LGLL patients, canonical activating STAT3 mutations were detected. Over half of the T-LGLL patients were given one or more immunosuppressive therapy regimens, and around two fifths of the treated patients had a hematologic response. Patients with T-cell large granular lymphocyte leukemia underwent serial deep sequencing of TCRbeta CDR3 and STAT3 to reconstruct clonal hierarchy and dynamics. From an initial cohort of 207 LGL patients, fewer than 20 representative T-LGLL cases were picked for longitudinal TCRbeta and STAT3 sequencing. As controls, the study also included longitudinal sequencing of two patients with natural killer LGL leukemia. Each patient was sequenced at an average of around 4 time points, ranging from 2 to 8 samplings.

With regard to this clone: No cognate antigen has been identified for it. No per-base quality is available; no much larger clone lies one base away.

DNA was extracted from blood mononuclear cells, with the same DNA used for both TCR and STAT3 sequencing. The study at large found these results: Since codominant clonotypes persisted in some patients, a small but highly pathogenic clone may have gone undetected. TCR clonotype switching after therapy was seen in about 35% of the 18 patients, with all newly emerging clones being STAT3 wild type. Every T-LGLL patient showed at least one immunodominant TCRbeta clonotype, and about half showed multiple immunodominant subclonotypes. Because no samples were available when a clone first appeared, clonal expansion was inferred from samplings taken at other points. The burden of the dominant TCR clone was higher than the STAT3 mutant burden in several patients, which suggests that the STAT3 mutation arose secondarily inside a clone that had already expanded. Variable intervals between samplings and differing treatment regimens complicated linking therapy response to changes in TCR clonal burden.

A distance of 17 bases separates the germline ends of V and J, which lose 8 bases and 0 bases respectively. The germline V gene (reference sequence) sets CDR1 to MNHEY and CDR2 to SMNVEV. Taken from cysteine to phenylalanine, the CDR3 has 15 residues. The read is trimmed to its CDR3 DNA, 45 bases read in frame from base 1. An Illumina MiSeq was used to sequence the TCRbeta libraries, yielding an average of roughly 41,000 productive templates per sample. Using multiplex PCR amplification, the immunoSEQ assay generated the TCRbeta CDR3 libraries. On the authors' methods: Repertoire diversity was computed as previously defined, with values near 0 indicating extremely monoclonal samples. The clones in this table, taken by TCRdb from immuneACCESS, are in-frame only. Not every clone is retained; where verified, under half of the shortfall comes from an unresolved V gene, and the cause of the rest is unknown. V and J calls plus clone size are reproduced from that table; the DNA served to infer D and trimming. This sample has about 42,000 clones in its table, and approximately 78% of those were observed once. The ten largest clones represent 0.43% of the sample.

This receptor was identified in a human donor with T large granular lymphocyte leukemia. Some clones in this sample may be carry-over from other donors' samples. The chain employs TRBV27 and TRBJ2-7; the D element might be TRBD1 or TRBD2, as each aligns at 5 bases. Material for sequencing was PBMCs. The nucleotides read TGTGCCAGCGGGCCGAGGGGTGGTGGCTCCTACGAGCAGTACTTC. It specifies CASGPRGGGSYEQYF.